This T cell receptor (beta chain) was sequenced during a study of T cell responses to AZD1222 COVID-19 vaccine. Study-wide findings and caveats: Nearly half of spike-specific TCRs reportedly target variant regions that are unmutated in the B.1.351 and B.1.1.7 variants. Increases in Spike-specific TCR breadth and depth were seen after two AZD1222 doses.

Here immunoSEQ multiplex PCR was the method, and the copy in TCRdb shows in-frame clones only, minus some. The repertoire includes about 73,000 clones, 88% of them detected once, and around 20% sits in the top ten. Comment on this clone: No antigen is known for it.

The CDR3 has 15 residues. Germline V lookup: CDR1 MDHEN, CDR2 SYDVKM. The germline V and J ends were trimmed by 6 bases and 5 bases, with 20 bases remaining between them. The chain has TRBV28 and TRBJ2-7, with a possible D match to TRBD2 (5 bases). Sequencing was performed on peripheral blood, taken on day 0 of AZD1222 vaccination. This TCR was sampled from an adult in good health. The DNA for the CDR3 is TGTGCCAGCAGAGCACTACGGATCCCTAGCCACGAGCAGTACTTC. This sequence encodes CASRALRIPSHEQYF. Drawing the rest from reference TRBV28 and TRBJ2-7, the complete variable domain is DVKVTQSSRYLVKRTGEKVFLECVQDMDHENMFWYRQDPGLGLRLIYFSYDVKMKEKGDIPEGYSVSREKKERFSLILESASTNQTSMYLCASRALRIPSHEQYFGPGTRLTVT.